The entry below describes one TCR beta chain. The V end was cut by 0 bases, the J end by 6 bases, with 8 bases between. CDR3 size: 14 residues. Germline assignment: CDR1 MNHEY and CDR2 SVGAGI. This record belongs to a study of blood T cell repertoires in COVID-19. At the level of the study: The samples span acute and convalescent COVID-19 from the United States, Italy and Spain. From T cells, B-cell-depleted T cells, or PBMCs came the material, which was cDNA or gDNA.

Enrolled during active infection, Seattle patients were then followed longitudinally. Assay: immunoSEQ multiplex PCR; the TCRdb copy retains only in-frame clones and omits some. Of 96,000 or so clones detected, roughly 90% appear once; the ten largest clones hold around 4.2%. This receptor was taken from a human donor with COVID-19, enrolled during active disease. The donor label of this sample is uncertain. Sequencing used peripheral blood. V gene TRBV6-5 combines with J gene TRBJ1-4; D is uncertain. CDR3 nucleotides: TGTGCCAGCAGTTACTCGAGGAGGGATGAAAAACTGTTTTTT. Encoded protein: CASSYSRRDEKLFF.